This T cell receptor beta chain was recorded in a study of blood T cell repertoires in COVID-19. Looking at the study overall: COVID-19 samples collected from the United States, Italy and Spain covered acute and convalescent phases. The analysed material was cDNA or gDNA that came from T cells, B-cell-depleted T cells, or PBMCs.

Study processing details: Amplification of reference gene primers was used by the study to estimate nucleated cell counts. Profiled with immunoSEQ multiplex PCR; TCRdb holds only in-frame clones, not every one. The D gene and trimming were derived from the DNA, and the V and J assignments and clone size from that table. The sample has about 270,000 clones, 70% to 90% seen once. The CDR3 sequence is 14 residues long. CDR1 and CDR2 (germline): GTSNPN, SVGIG (reference sequence). Trimming removed 6 bases from V and 2 bases from J; junction bases left unmatched: 4. The TCR comes from a woman aged 70-85 years with acute or convalescent COVID-19. Sequencing was carried out using peripheral blood. The chain has TRBV30 and TRBJ1-3; TRBD1 matches at 10 bases. CDR3: CACLGQGTGNTIYF. The CDR3 DNA reads as TGTGCCTGCCTGGGACAGGGGACTGGAAACACCATATATTTT.